A single sample is the source of the 30 T cell receptor beta chains below, sequenced in a study of T cells after yellow fever vaccination. MiXCR was run by TCRdb on the 5' RACE reads, yielding one entry per CDR3 protein. The sample consists of approximately 250,000 distinct CDR3 sequences, over 3% of them appearing once. Sequences were derived from PBMCs, sampled 15 days after the yellow fever booster vaccination. Receptors were obtained from a man younger than 30 who received the YFV17D yellow fever vaccine.

This clonotype appeared many times. The chain couples TRBV6-6 to TRBJ2-7; possibly TRBD1 for D (5 bases). The germline V and J ends were trimmed by 2 bases and 3 bases, with 5 bases remaining between them. Germline V gives CDR1 MNHNY, CDR2 SVGAGI (reference sequence). The CDR3 extends over 12 amino acids. This CDR3 reads CASSYQGYEQYF. CDR3 nucleotides: TGTGCCAGCAGTTACCAGGGCTACGAGCAGTACTTC.

This clonotype was recorded at least ten times. This may be a read error: a much more frequent sequence differs by one nucleotide. The chain uses TRBV5-4 and TRBJ2-3, with D possibly TRBD2 on 7 matching bases. Trimming shortened V by 2 bases and J by 5 bases, and 12 bases separated the two germline ends. The CDR3 extends over 14 amino acids. Germline V gene data show CDR1 as SGHNT and CDR2 as YYREEE (reference sequence). In DNA, the CDR3 is TGTGCCAGCAGCTTCGGGGGGCCCAGAGATACGCAGTATTTT. Translation: CASSFGGPRDTQYF.

This clonotype was detected ten times or more. The chain is built from TRBV5-1 and TRBJ2-3; D unresolved. The CDR3 is made up of 14 amino acids. Germline V gives CDR1 SGHRS, CDR2 YFSETQ. V gave up 5 bases and J gave up 7 bases, with 17 bases separating them. This CDR3 reads CASRPPGPENTQYF. DNA of the CDR3: TGCGCCAGCAGGCCTCCGGGTCCCGAGAATACGCAGTATTTT.

This clonotype was counted many times. This sequence joins TRBV15 and TRBJ2-1; TRBD1 matches at 10 bases. This CDR3 has 15 residues. The germline gives CDR1 LNHNV, CDR2 YYDKDF (reference sequence). The J segment lost 7 bases and the V segment lost 3 bases, leaving 6 bases of the junction unmatched. CDR3 in DNA: TGTGCCACCAGCAGTCCCGGACAGGGGGGGAATGAGCAGTTCTTC. It is translated as CATSSPGQGGNEQFF. The full variable domain, in which reference TRBV15 and TRBJ2-1 provide the parts outside the CDR3, is DAMVIQNPRYQVTQFGKPVTLSCSQTLNHNVMYWYQQKSSQAPKLLFHYYDKDFNNEADTPDNFQSRRPNTSFCFLDIRSPGLGDTAMYLCATSSPGQGGNEQFFGPGTRLTVL.

This clonotype was observed at least ten times. The chain combines TRBV18 with TRBJ1-1, with D unclear. CDR1 and CDR2 (germline): KGHSH, LQKENI. Trimming shortened V by 6 bases and J by 6 bases, and 20 bases separated the two germline ends. The CDR3 is 15 amino acids. In DNA form, the CDR3 reads TGTGCCAGCTCCTGGACGGAAGTATTTAGGTCTGAAGCTTTCTTT. It yields the protein CASSWTEVFRSEAFF.

This clonotype appeared many times. J is TRBJ1-2 and V is TRBV6-5; 10 positions match TRBD1. Germline values: CDR1 MNHEY, CDR2 SVGAGI. The CDR3 is made up of 14 amino acids. V was pared by 4 bases and J by 7 bases, with 6 bases of the junction left unmatched. The CDR3 nucleotides are TGTGCCAGCAGTTGGGACAGGGGTGCCCGTGGCTACACCTTC. Its protein is CASSWDRGARGYTF.

This clonotype was recorded at least ten times. V and J are TRBV28 and TRBJ2-3; D perhaps matches TRBD2 (7 bases). Trimming cost V 4 bases and J 0 bases, with 17 bases left between them. The CDR3 runs 17 residues. Germline CDR1 MDHEN, CDR2 SYDVKM. CDR3 in DNA: TGTGCCAGCAGTTCCCCCTCACGGGGGGCCAGCACAGATACGCAGTATTTT. Translating gives CASSSPSRGASTDTQYF.

The sample holds many counts of this clonotype. J is TRBJ1-4 and V is TRBV5-1, with a weak D call TRBD1 (5 bases). The CDR3 spans 14 residues. The germline V gene has CDR1 SGHRS and CDR2 YFSETQ. Trimming shortened V by 3 bases and J by 5 bases, and 11 bases separated the two germline ends. CDR3 sequence: CASSSGRDNEKLFF. The DNA of the CDR3 is TGCGCCAGCAGCTCGGGACGGGACAATGAAAAACTGTTTTTT.

In this sample, this clonotype turned up a few times. The genes are TRBV15 and TRBJ2-7, with D perhaps TRBD2 (8 bases). The CDR3 contains 16 residues. Per germline, CDR1 LNHNV and CDR2 YYDKDF (reference sequence). Trimming left V 0 bases short and J 4 bases short, with 16 bases between. The CDR3 protein is CATSRDRGRGAYEQYF. CDR3 DNA: TGTGCCACCAGCAGAGATAGGGGGCGGGGGGCTTACGAGCAGTACTTC. Filled out from reference TRBV15 and TRBJ2-7, the complete variable domain reads DAMVIQNPRYQVTQFGKPVTLSCSQTLNHNVMYWYQQKSSQAPKLLFHYYDKDFNNEADTPDNFQSRRPNTSFCFLDIRSPGLGDTAMYLCATSRDRGRGAYEQYFGPGTRLTVT.

This clonotype was recorded at least ten times. This sequence joins TRBV30 and TRBJ2-7; D not resolved. The CDR3 is 10 residues long. Between the trimmed V and J ends, which lost 5 bases and 6 bases, there was a span of 8 bases. CDR1 and CDR2 (germline): GTSNPN, SVGIG (reference sequence). This chain's CDR3 is CAWSHVEQYF. The CDR3 nucleotides read TGTGCCTGGTCCCATGTCGAGCAGTACTTC.

This clonotype was counted ten times or more. This chain uses TRBV7-3 with TRBJ2-1, with a tentative D call TRBD2 (7 bases). V was clipped by 7 bases and J by 2 bases, with 15 bases between them. Per germline, CDR1 SGHTA and CDR2 FQGTGA. This CDR3 is built from 15 residues. The CDR3 nucleotides are TGTGCCAGCACCCAAGGGGGGGCCCCCTACAATGAGCAGTTCTTC. Translating gives CASTQGGAPYNEQFF.

There are many counts of this clonotype. The chain combines TRBV7-3 with TRBJ2-1; 10 positions agree with TRBD2. CDR1 is SGHTA and CDR2 is FQGTGA in the germline V gene. This CDR3 has 15 residues. Losses at the gene ends were 5 bases for V and 11 bases for J; bases not matched to a gene: 12. CDR3 protein: CASSPRLAGSGQQFF. The DNA of the CDR3 is TGTGCCAGCAGCCCACGACTAGCGGGTTCGGGGCAGCAGTTCTTC.

This clonotype has at least ten counts. For the CDR3, the DNA is TGCGCCAGCAGCTTGGCTGGGGTCGGCTATGGCTACACCTTC. It encodes CASSLAGVGYGYTF. The chain links TRBV5-1 to TRBJ1-2; D unresolved. Between the trimmed V and J ends, which lost 0 bases and 4 bases, there was a span of 10 bases. This CDR3 comprises 14 residues. Looked up from germline, CDR1 is SGHRS and CDR2 is YFSETQ.

This clonotype was observed at least ten times. This chain links TRBV6-2 or TRBV6-3 with TRBJ2-7; 10 bases fit TRBD2. The length of the CDR3 is 15 residues. After removal of 6 bases from V and 6 bases from J, the junction contained 11 bases not matched to a gene. Germline values: CDR1 MNHEY, CDR2 SVGEGT. As DNA, the CDR3 is TGTGCCAGCAGATTAGCGGGGGGACCCGCAGGCGAGCAGTACTTC. Protein sequence: CASRLAGGPAGEQYF.

This clonotype was detected many times. V usage is TRBV7-2 and J usage is TRBJ2-6, with D possibly matching TRBD2 (6 bases). Germline V lookup: CDR1 SGHTA, CDR2 FQGNSA. Trimming stripped 6 bases from V and 4 bases from J, with 13 bases between. The CDR3 covers 15 residues. The CDR3 nucleotides are TGTGCCAGCAGACCCGGGGGAGCCGGGGCCAACGTCCTGACTTTC. It translates to CASRPGGAGANVLTF.

There are many counts of this clonotype. The chain is built from TRBV4-3 and TRBJ2-1, with 9 bases identical to TRBD2. The CDR3 consists of 18 residues. Trimming cost V 0 bases and J 6 bases; bases outside gene matches: 12. Germline V lookup: CDR1 LGHNA, CDR2 YSLEER. The CDR3 bases are TGCGCCAGCAGCCAAGATCGCAGGACTAGCGTTCGGGCCAATGAGCAGTTCTTC. As protein: CASSQDRRTSVRANEQFF.

This clonotype was detected ten times or more. The chain joins TRBV2 to TRBJ2-5; D is unclear. This CDR3 comprises 16 residues. Germline V gene sequence: CDR1 SNHLY, CDR2 FYNNEI. V was clipped by 9 bases and J by 4 bases, with 24 bases between them. CDR3 sequence (DNA): TGTGCCAGAGGGCGATCCGGACGGCTGTCAGGAGAGACCCAGTACTTC. Translated: CARGRSGRLSGETQYF.

This clonotype was counted at least ten times. The rearrangement joins TRBV5-1 to TRBJ2-2; D is possibly TRBD1 (5 bases). The CDR3 covers 15 residues. Trimming took off 2 bases at V and 2 bases at J, with 10 bases between the two ends. The germline V gene encodes CDR1 SGHRS and CDR2 YFSETQ. CDR3 sequence reads: CASSFVTVNTGELFF. The CDR3 bases are TGCGCCAGCAGCTTTGTGACAGTCAACACCGGGGAGCTGTTTTTT.

This clonotype showed up many times. The genes are TRBV7-2 and TRBJ2-3; tentatively, D is TRBD1 (7 bases). The CDR3 extends over 14 amino acids. Trimming removed 2 bases at V and 4 bases at J, with 10 bases between. CDR1 and CDR2 (germline): SGHTA, FQGNSA. CDR3 residues: CASSLRRGPDTQYF. The DNA of the CDR3 is TGTGCCAGCAGCTTAAGGAGGGGGCCAGATACGCAGTATTTT.

In its sample, this clonotype was seen many times. The J gene is TRBJ2-1, the V gene TRBV7-2; 8 nucleotides match TRBD2. Germline V lookup: CDR1 SGHTA, CDR2 FQGNSA. The V segment lost 1 base and the J segment 4 bases; nucleotides outside the gene matches: 6. This CDR3 contains 16 residues. CDR3 region: CASSLGAGGHYNEQFF. CDR3 DNA: TGTGCCAGCAGCTTAGGGGCGGGGGGACATTACAATGAGCAGTTCTTC. Full variable domain (remainder filled in from reference TRBV7-2 and TRBJ2-1): GAGVSQSPSNKVTEKGKDVELRCDPISGHTALYWYRQSLGQGLEFLIYFQGNSAPDKSGLPSDRFSAERTGGSVSTLTIQRTQQEDSAVYLCASSLGAGGHYNEQFFGPGTRLTVL.

This clonotype was seen ten or more times. The chain couples TRBV19 to TRBJ1-2, with D tentatively TRBD1 (5 bases). Per germline, CDR1 LNHDA and CDR2 SQIVND (reference sequence). This CDR3 has 16 residues. Trimming stripped 6 bases from V and 6 bases from J, with 23 bases between. CDR3 loop: CASSPTYDRFVDGYTF. The CDR3 nucleotides read TGTGCCAGTAGCCCAACTTACGACAGATTTGTCGATGGCTACACCTTC.

This chain links TRBV7-2 with TRBJ2-5, with TRBD2 matching 13 bases. V lost 5 bases to trimming and J lost 5 bases; unmatched junction nucleotides: 8. The CDR3 loop spans 16 amino acids. The germline V gene has CDR1 SGHTA and CDR2 FQGNSA. The CDR3 is CASSPTSGGGGETQYF. The CDR3 DNA reads TGTGCCAGCAGCCCAACTAGCGGGGGGGGAGGGGAGACCCAGTACTTC.

In this sample, this clonotype turned up a few times. The J gene is TRBJ2-1, the V gene TRBV19; possibly TRBD1 for D (5 bases). Trimming took 4 bases from V and 1 from J, leaving 14 bases between them. Germline lookup yields CDR1 LNHDA and CDR2 SQIVND (reference sequence). The CDR3 loop spans 16 amino acids. The CDR3, as DNA: TGTGCCAGTAGTAAAGGGCAGGGAACGTCCTACAATGAGCAGTTCTTC. It is translated as CASSKGQGTSYNEQFF.

This clonotype was found many times. The rearrangement joins TRBV11-2 to TRBJ2-1, with TRBD2 identical over 7 bases. The V gene end was trimmed by 5 bases and the J gene end by 4 bases; junction bases not matched to a gene: 5. The CDR3 has 14 amino acids. CDR1 SGHAT and CDR2 FQNNGV come from the germline V gene. CDR3 amino acids: CASSPGLTYNEQFF. DNA for the CDR3: TGTGCCAGCAGCCCGGGACTAACTTACAATGAGCAGTTCTTC. The variable domain in full, with the rest retrieved from reference TRBV11-2 and TRBJ2-1, is EAGVAQSPRYKIIEKRQSVAFWCNPISGHATLYWYQQILGQGPKLLIQFQNNGVVDDSQLPKDRFSAERLKGVDSTLKIQPAKLEDSAVYLCASSPGLTYNEQFFGPGTRLTVL.

This clonotype was observed at least ten times. V is TRBV7-3 and J is TRBJ1-6, with a weak D call TRBD1 (5 bases). CDR3 size: 15 residues. CDR1 SGHTA and CDR2 FQGTGA come from the germline V gene. Trimming left V 5 bases short and J 3 bases short, with 11 bases between. For the CDR3, the DNA is TGTGCCAGCAGCCAATTTGGACACTATAATTCACCCCTCCACTTT. Amino acid sequence: CASSQFGHYNSPLHF.

This clonotype has ten or more counts. The genes are TRBV4-2 and TRBJ1-3; D not resolved. CDR3 length: 15 amino acids. Trimming stripped 0 bases from V and 2 bases from J, with 8 bases between. The germline gives CDR1 LGHNA, CDR2 YNFKEQ. The CDR3 reads CASSQDWRAGNTIYF. CDR3 bases: TGTGCCAGCAGCCAAGATTGGCGTGCTGGAAACACCATATATTTT.

This clonotype was detected a few times. The J gene is TRBJ2-7, the V gene TRBV20-1, with 12 bases aligning to TRBD1. CDR3 size: 17 residues. V shed 1 base and J 5 bases; nucleotides not matched to a gene: 12. Germline V lookup: CDR1 DFQATT, CDR2 SNEGSKA (reference sequence). This CDR3 is CSARAKGGQGAFDEQYF. The DNA for the CDR3 is TGCAGTGCTAGAGCCAAAGGGGGACAGGGGGCTTTCGACGAGCAGTACTTC.

This clonotype showed up many times. In DNA, the CDR3 is TGTGCCAGCAGCTTAATCCGAGGGAGGGGCGAGCAGTTCTTC. This encodes CASSLIRGRGEQFF. The gene calls are TRBV11-2 and TRBJ2-1; 7 bases are a match to TRBD2. The junction had 8 bases not matched to a gene; V was cut back by 2 bases and J by 10 bases. This CDR3 has 14 residues. CDR1 is SGHAT, CDR2 FQNNGV, per germline.

This clonotype was found many times. J is TRBJ2-1 and V is TRBV20-1; 9 bases map to TRBD2. Trimming at V came to 1 base and at J to 0 bases, leaving 7 bases not matched to a gene. CDR3 length equals 17 residues. Germline CDR1 is DFQATT and CDR2 is SNEGSKA (reference sequence). CDR3 amino acids: CSARGGGDWSSYNEQFF. CDR3 DNA sequence: TGCAGTGCTAGAGGCGGGGGGGATTGGAGCTCCTACAATGAGCAGTTCTTC.

The sample holds many counts of this clonotype. The rearrangement joins TRBV7-9 to TRBJ2-1, with 7 nucleotides matching TRBD2. The germline gives CDR1 SEHNR, CDR2 FQNEAQ (reference sequence). CDR3 length: 15 residues. After removal of 5 bases from V and 2 bases from J, the junction contained 6 bases not matched to a gene. In nucleotides, the CDR3 is TGTGCCAGCAGCCCTACTAGCGTTCCCTACAATGAGCAGTTCTTC. Its protein product is CASSPTSVPYNEQFF. Variable domain in full (rest from reference TRBV7-9 and TRBJ2-1): DTGVSQNPRHKITKRGQNVTFRCDPISEHNRLYWYRQTLGQGPEFLTYFQNEAQLEKSRLLSDRFSAERPKGSFSTLEIQRTEQGDSAMYLCASSPTSVPYNEQFFGPGTRLTVL.